The sequence of this T cell receptor beta chain was determined in a study of T cells in Graves' hyperthyroidism and ophthalmopathy. The study, taken as a whole, reports: Blood also carried most thyroid clonotypes expanded above 0.001. Ophthalmopathy and stable hyperthyroidism were separated by a 13 V-J model.

From RNA transcripts, TCR beta CDR3 regions were amplified. HTBI primers were the set used in a first-round RT-PCR of the TCR CDR3. TCRdb passed the multiplex PCR reads through MiXCR, listing each CDR3 protein once. The table lists 350,000 to 450,000 distinct CDR3 sequences, over 11% of them singletons, with 25% to 30% in the top ten. V gave up 1 base and J gave up 7 bases; unmatched junction bases: 13. This CDR3 has 17 residues. This clonotype was counted at least ten times. Its cognate antigen is unknown. Diagnoses used clinical symptoms, serum thyroxine and TRAb, thyroid ultrasound and orbital computed tomography.

The chain links TRBV12-3 or TRBV12-4 to TRBJ1-1; TRBD1 matches at 9 bases. The sequenced sample was blood. The source is a man aged 50 to 59 with Graves' ophthalmopathy. The CDR3 reads CASSLVSGTGTKGEAFF. Written as DNA, the CDR3 is TGTGCCAGCAGTTTAGTGTCCGGGACAGGGACCAAGGGTGAAGCTTTCTTT.